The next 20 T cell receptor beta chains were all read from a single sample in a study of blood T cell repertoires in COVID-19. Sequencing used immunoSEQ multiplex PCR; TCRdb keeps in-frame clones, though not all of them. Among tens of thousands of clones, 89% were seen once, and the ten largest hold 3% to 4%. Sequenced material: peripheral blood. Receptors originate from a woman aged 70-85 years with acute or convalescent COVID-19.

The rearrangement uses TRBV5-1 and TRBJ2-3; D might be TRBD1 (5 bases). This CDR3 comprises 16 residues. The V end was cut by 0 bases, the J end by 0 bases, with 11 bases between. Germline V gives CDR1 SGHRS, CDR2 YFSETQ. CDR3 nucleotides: TGCGCCAGCAGCTTGGGGGGCCCTACTAGCACAGATACGCAGTATTTT. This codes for CASSLGGPTSTDTQYF.

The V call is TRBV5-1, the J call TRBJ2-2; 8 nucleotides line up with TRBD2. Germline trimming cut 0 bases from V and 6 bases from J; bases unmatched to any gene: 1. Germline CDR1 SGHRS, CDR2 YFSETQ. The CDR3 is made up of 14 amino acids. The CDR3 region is CASSLAGGAGELFF. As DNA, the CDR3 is TGCGCCAGCAGCTTGGCCGGGGGGGCCGGGGAGCTGTTTTTT.

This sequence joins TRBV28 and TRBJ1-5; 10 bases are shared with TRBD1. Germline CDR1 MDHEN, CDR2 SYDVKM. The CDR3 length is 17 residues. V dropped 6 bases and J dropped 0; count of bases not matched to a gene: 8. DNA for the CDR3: TGTGCCAGCAGCGGACAGGGGGGGTCCAATAGCAATCAGCCCCAGCATTTT. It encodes CASSGQGGSNSNQPQHF. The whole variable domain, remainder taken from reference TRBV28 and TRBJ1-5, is DVKVTQSSRYLVKRTGEKVFLECVQDMDHENMFWYRQDPGLGLRLIYFSYDVKMKEKGDIPEGYSVSREKKERFSLILESASTNQTSMYLCASSGQGGSNSNQPQHFGDGTRLSIL.

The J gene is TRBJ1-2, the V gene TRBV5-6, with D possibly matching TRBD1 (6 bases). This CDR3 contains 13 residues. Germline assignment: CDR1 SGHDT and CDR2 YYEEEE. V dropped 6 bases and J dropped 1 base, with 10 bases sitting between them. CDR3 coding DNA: TGTGCCAGCATCCTAGGGGGTAACTATGGCTACACCTTC. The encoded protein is CASILGGNYGYTF. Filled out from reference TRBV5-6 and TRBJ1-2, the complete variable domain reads DAGVTQSPTHLIKTRGQQVTLRCSPKSGHDTVSWYQQALGQGPQFIFQYYEEEERQRGNFPDRFSGHQFPNYSSELNVNALLLGDSALYLCASILGGNYGYTFGSGTRLTVV.

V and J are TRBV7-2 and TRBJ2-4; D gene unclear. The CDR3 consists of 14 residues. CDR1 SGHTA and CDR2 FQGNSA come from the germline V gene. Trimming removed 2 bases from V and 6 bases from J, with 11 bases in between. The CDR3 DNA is TGTGCCAGCAGCTTAATCCAATCGGTAAACATTCAGTACTTC. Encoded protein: CASSLIQSVNIQYF.

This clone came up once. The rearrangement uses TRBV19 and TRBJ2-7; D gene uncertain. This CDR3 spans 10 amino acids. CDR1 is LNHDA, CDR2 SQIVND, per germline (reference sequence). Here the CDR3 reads CHFPSYEQYV. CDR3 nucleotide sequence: TGTCATTTCCCCTCCTACGAGCAGTACGTC.

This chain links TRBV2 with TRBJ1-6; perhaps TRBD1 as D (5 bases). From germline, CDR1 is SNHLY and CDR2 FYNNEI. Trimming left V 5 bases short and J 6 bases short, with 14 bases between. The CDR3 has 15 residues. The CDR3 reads CASSSSQGFNSPLHF. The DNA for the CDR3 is TGTGCCAGCAGTTCTTCCCAGGGCTTTAATTCACCCCTCCACTTT.

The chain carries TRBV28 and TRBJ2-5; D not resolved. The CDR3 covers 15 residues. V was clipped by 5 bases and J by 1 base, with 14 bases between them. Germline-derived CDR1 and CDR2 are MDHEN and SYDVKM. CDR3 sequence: CASSLLRNRQETQYF. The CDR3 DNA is TGTGCCAGCAGTCTCCTCAGAAACCGCCAAGAGACCCAGTACTTC.

The CDR3 sequence: CSGASTNTEAFF. The DNA of the CDR3 is TGCAGCGGGGCTTCGACGAACACTGAAGCTTTCTTT. The chain joins TRBV29-1 to TRBJ1-1; D call uncertain. The CDR3 sequence is 12 residues long. Germline CDR1 reads SQVTM; CDR2 reads ANQGSEA. V was trimmed by 7 bases and J by 1 base, leaving 10 bases between them.

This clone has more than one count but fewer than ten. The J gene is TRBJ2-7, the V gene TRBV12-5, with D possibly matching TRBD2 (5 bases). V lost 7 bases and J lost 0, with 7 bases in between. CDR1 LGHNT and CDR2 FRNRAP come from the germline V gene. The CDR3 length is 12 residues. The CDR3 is CASAGDSYEQYF. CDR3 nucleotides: TGTGCTAGTGCCGGGGACTCCTACGAGCAGTACTTC.

The CDR3 region is CASSFSVRTVGEQYF. Here the CDR3 DNA reads TGCGCCAGCAGTTTTTCCGTCCGGACAGTTGGCGAGCAGTACTTC. The V and J genes are TRBV5-1 and TRBJ2-7; D might be TRBD1 (6 bases). The CDR3 covers 15 residues. Germline assignment: CDR1 SGHRS and CDR2 YFSETQ. The ends were cut back, 5 bases at V and 6 bases at J, with 21 bases in the middle.

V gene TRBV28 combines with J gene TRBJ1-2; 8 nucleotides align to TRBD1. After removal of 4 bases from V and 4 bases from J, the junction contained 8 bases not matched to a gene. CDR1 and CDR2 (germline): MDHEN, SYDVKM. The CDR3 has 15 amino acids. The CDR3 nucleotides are TGTGCCAGCAGTTCACTCGCAGGGGGCATCTATGGCTACACCTTC. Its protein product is CASSSLAGGIYGYTF.

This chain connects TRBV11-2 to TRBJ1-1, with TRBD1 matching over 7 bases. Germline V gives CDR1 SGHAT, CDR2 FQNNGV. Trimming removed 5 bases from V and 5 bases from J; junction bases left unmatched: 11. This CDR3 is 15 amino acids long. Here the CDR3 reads CASSARQGVVTEAFF. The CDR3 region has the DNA TGTGCCAGCAGCGCCAGACAGGGAGTCGTGACTGAAGCTTTCTTT.

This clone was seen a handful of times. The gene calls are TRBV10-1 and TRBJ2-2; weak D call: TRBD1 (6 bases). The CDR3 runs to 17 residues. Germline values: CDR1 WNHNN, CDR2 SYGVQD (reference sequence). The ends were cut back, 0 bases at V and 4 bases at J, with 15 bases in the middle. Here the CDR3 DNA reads TGCGCCAGCAGTGAGTCGGGGCAGGGGCTGGGCACCGGGGAGCTGTTTTTT. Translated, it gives CASSESGQGLGTGELFF.

The CDR3 coding sequence is TGTGCCAGCAGCCAATCAGACAGACGACCCTACGAGCAGTACGTC. Translation: CASSQSDRRPYEQYV. This chain connects TRBV3-1 (or the pseudogene TRBV3-2) to TRBJ2-7; tentative D call: TRBD1 (5 bases). Germline V gene data show CDR1 as LGHDT and CDR2 as YNNKEL (reference sequence). The CDR3 sequence is 15 residues long. Trimming pared 2 bases from V and 2 bases from J, leaving 13 bases between.

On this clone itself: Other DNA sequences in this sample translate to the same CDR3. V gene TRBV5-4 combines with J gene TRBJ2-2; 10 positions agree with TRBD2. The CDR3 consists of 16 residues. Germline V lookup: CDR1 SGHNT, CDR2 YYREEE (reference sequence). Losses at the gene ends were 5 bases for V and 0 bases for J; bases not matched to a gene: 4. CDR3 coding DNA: TGTGCCAGCAGATCTCTAGCGGGGGCGAACACCGGGGAGCTGTTTTTT. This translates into CASRSLAGANTGELFF.

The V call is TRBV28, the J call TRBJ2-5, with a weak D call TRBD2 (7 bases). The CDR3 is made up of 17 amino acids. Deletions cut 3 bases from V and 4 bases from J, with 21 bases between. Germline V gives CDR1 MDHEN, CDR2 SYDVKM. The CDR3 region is CASSFTWGGQYPETQYF. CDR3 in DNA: TGTGCCAGCAGTTTCACGTGGGGGGGCCAGTACCCAGAGACCCAGTACTTC.

As DNA, the CDR3 is TGTGCCATCTCCGGGGGAAGAGGCTCCTACAATGAGCAGTTCTTC. This codes for CAISGGRGSYNEQFF. This chain joins TRBV7-9 and TRBJ2-1, with a tentative D call TRBD2 (6 bases). Germline CDR1 reads SEHNR; CDR2 reads FQNEAQ (reference sequence). The V and J ends lost 10 bases and 0 bases respectively, with 16 bases between them. This CDR3 is built from 15 residues.

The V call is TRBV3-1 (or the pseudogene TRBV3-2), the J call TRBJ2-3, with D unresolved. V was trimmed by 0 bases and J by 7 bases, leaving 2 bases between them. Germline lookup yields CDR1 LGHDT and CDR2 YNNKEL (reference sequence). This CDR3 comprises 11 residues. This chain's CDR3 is CASSQDYTQYF. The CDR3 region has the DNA TGTGCCAGCAGCCAAGACTATACGCAGTATTTT.

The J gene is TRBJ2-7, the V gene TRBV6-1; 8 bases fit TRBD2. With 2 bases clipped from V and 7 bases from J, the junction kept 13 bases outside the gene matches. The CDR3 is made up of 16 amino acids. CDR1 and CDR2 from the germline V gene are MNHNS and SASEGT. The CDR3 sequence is CASSEQTSAASGEQYF. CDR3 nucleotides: TGTGCCAGCAGTGAACAGACTAGCGCGGCTTCGGGGGAGCAGTACTTC.